Listed below are T cell receptor beta chains from one sample, sequenced in a study of ipilimumab plus nivolumab after autologous stem cell transplantation. Repertoires were generated with immunoSEQ multiplex PCR, while TCRdb's copy carries only in-frame clones and drops some. Of about 16,000 clones in the sample, around 68% were seen once. The sample in question was PBMCs, obtained in a trial of ipilimumab plus nivolumab as post-transplant consolidation. The origin of the receptors is a male donor with diffuse large B-cell lymphoma. Both conserved end residues are part of each CDR3. The D gene is left open where the match is weak. Some rows mark clone size as missing; the rest say once, few, many or name a class of expanded clone.

DNA: TGTGCCACCAGCAGAGGGGACAGGCTGTTGGGCTACACCTTC; CDR3: CATSRGDRLLGYTF; length: 14; J: TRBJ1-2; D: TRBD1; size: .; V: TRBV15
DNA: TGTGCCAGCAGTGAATTAGCGGGACCACTGAGGGACGAGCAGTACTTC; CDR3: CASSELAGPLRDEQYF; length: 16; J: TRBJ2-7; D: TRBD2; size: .; V: TRBV2
DNA: TGTGCCAGCAGCACGGGTGGCGGTGGCTACACCTTC; CDR3: CASSTGGGGYTF; length: 12; J: TRBJ1-2; D: .; size: few; V: TRBV9
DNA: TGTGCCAGCAGTTCCTCCACGAGGGCGGGTGAAGCTTTCTTT; CDR3: CASSSSTRAGEAFF; length: 14; J: TRBJ1-1; D: .; size: .; V: TRBV6-5
DNA: TGTGCCAGCAGCTTGGTTGACAGGGTAAGGACTGAAGCTTTCTTT; CDR3: CASSLVDRVRTEAFF; length: 15; J: TRBJ1-1; D: TRBD1; size: .; V: TRBV5-6
DNA: TGTGCCTGGAGTGATATAGCGGGACGGAACACCGGGGAGCTGTTTTTT; CDR3: CAWSDIAGRNTGELFF; length: 16; J: TRBJ2-2; D: TRBD2; size: .; V: TRBV30
DNA: TGTGCCAGCAGCGATAGTAATTGGGGCGAGCAGTACTTC; CDR3: CASSDSNWGEQYF; length: 13; J: TRBJ2-7; D: .; size: once; V: TRBV9
DNA: TGTGCCAGCTCACCGGACCCTAGCACAGATACGCAGTATTTT; CDR3: CASSPDPSTDTQYF; length: 14; J: TRBJ2-3; D: .; size: .; V: TRBV18
DNA: TGTGCCAGCAGCTCCTCGCGAGGGGGGTTTTTCGAAAAACTGTTTTTT; CDR3: CASSSSRGGFFEKLFF; length: 16; J: TRBJ1-4; D: .; size: .; V: TRBV11-3
DNA: TGTGCCAGTAGTGGAACAGCAAGCAATCAGCCCCAGCATTTT; CDR3: CASSGTASNQPQHF; length: 14; J: TRBJ1-5; D: .; size: few; V: TRBV19
DNA: TGTGCCAGCAGTGAACAAGAAGGAATCCAAGAGACCCAGTACTTC; CDR3: CASSEQEGIQETQYF; length: 15; J: TRBJ2-5; D: .; size: few; V: TRBV2
DNA: TGTGCCAGCTCTCAAACAGGGTACACCGGGGAGCTGTTTTTT; CDR3: CASSQTGYTGELFF; length: 14; J: TRBJ2-2; D: .; size: .; V: TRBV18
DNA: TGTGCCAGCAGCCTCAACAGGGGCCAAGAGACCCAGTACTTC; CDR3: CASSLNRGQETQYF; length: 14; J: TRBJ2-5; D: TRBD1; size: .; V: TRBV16
DNA: TGTGCCAGCAGTTTATGGGGACAGAAATTTGCCTACGAGCAGTACTTC; CDR3: CASSLWGQKFAYEQYF; length: 16; J: TRBJ2-7; D: TRBD1; size: once; V: TRBV27
DNA: TGTGCCAGCAGCAATGGACTAGCGGGGGCCTACGAGCAGTACTTC; CDR3: CASSNGLAGAYEQYF; length: 15; J: TRBJ2-7; D: TRBD2; size: .; V: TRBV7-9
DNA: TGTGCCAGCAGCGTGACGACTAGCAGCAATGAGCAGTTCTTC; CDR3: CASSVTTSSNEQFF; length: 14; J: TRBJ2-1; D: TRBD2; size: .; V: TRBV9
DNA: TGTGCCAGCAGCTTGGAGGACACTCCCGGGGAGCTGTTTTTT; CDR3: CASSLEDTPGELFF; length: 14; J: TRBJ2-2; D: .; size: .; V: TRBV5-4
DNA: TGTGCCAGCAGCTTGCGGGTGACTAGCACAGATACGCAGTATTTT; CDR3: CASSLRVTSTDTQYF; length: 15; J: TRBJ2-3; D: .; size: .; V: TRBV5-5
DNA: TGTGCCAGCAGCTTAGGGGAGAATGAAGAGACCCAGTACTTC; CDR3: CASSLGENEETQYF; length: 14; J: TRBJ2-5; D: .; size: few; V: TRBV11-3
DNA: TGCGCCAGCAGCCACCCGGGGGGGAGTACAGATACGCAGTATTTT; CDR3: CASSHPGGSTDTQYF; length: 15; J: TRBJ2-3; D: TRBD2; size: once; V: TRBV10-2
DNA: TGTGCCAGCAGTCGGACTAGCGGGGGGTACTACGAGCAGTACTTC; CDR3: CASSRTSGGYYEQYF; length: 15; J: TRBJ2-7; D: TRBD2; size: .; V: TRBV6-1
DNA: TGCGCCAGCAGTGAGTCGGGGGCGGGTGGAAACACCATATATTTT; CDR3: CASSESGAGGNTIYF; length: 15; J: TRBJ1-3; D: .; size: .; V: TRBV10-2
DNA: TGTGCCAGCACCGAGAGGGCGACAGGGGGCACGGGCGGGGAGCTGTTTTTT; CDR3: CASTERATGGTGGELFF; length: 17; J: TRBJ2-2; D: TRBD1; size: large; V: TRBV7-8
DNA: TGTGCCAGCAATAGACTAGCGGGGAACCAAGAGACCCAGTACTTC; CDR3: CASNRLAGNQETQYF; length: 15; J: TRBJ2-5; D: TRBD2; size: .; V: TRBV5-6
DNA: TGTGCCAGCACATCGCCGGGGGTAAACACCGGGGAGCTGTTTTTT; CDR3: CASTSPGVNTGELFF; length: 15; J: TRBJ2-2; D: .; size: .; V: TRBV19
DNA: TGTGCCAGTAGTAGGGCCCATCTTGCAACTAATGAAAAACTGTTTTTT; CDR3: CASSRAHLATNEKLFF; length: 16; J: TRBJ1-4; D: .; size: once; V: TRBV19
DNA: TGTGCCAGCAGCTTAGCGGGAGAGGGGGAGACCCAGTACTTC; CDR3: CASSLAGEGETQYF; length: 14; J: TRBJ2-5; D: .; size: .; V: TRBV7-9
DNA: TGTGCCAGCAGTTCCGGGACAGGGGCTAACACTGAAGCTTTCTTT; CDR3: CASSSGTGANTEAFF; length: 15; J: TRBJ1-1; D: TRBD1; size: .; V: TRBV28
DNA: TGTGCCAGCTCACCACTAAATTTGTATCCCAACAATGAGCAGTTCTTC; CDR3: CASSPLNLYPNNEQFF; length: 16; J: TRBJ2-1; D: .; size: .; V: TRBV18
DNA: TGCGCCAGCAGCCAAATTGGACAGAACACTGAAGCTTTCTTT; CDR3: CASSQIGQNTEAFF; length: 14; J: TRBJ1-1; D: .; size: .; V: TRBV4-1
DNA: TGTGCCAGCAGTCTCGGGGTGAGAGGCTACACCTTC; CDR3: CASSLGVRGYTF; length: 12; J: TRBJ1-2; D: .; size: .; V: TRBV2
DNA: TGTGCCAGCAGCGGGGCAAAGGGCGGGAGGGTCCTCGGCCAAGAGACCCAGTACTTC; CDR3: CASSGAKGGRVLGQETQYF; length: 19; J: TRBJ2-5; D: TRBD2; size: .; V: TRBV5-6
DNA: TGTGCCAGCAGTTACCTAGGACAGGGGAGCTATGGCTACACCTTC; CDR3: CASSYLGQGSYGYTF; length: 15; J: TRBJ1-2; D: TRBD1; size: .; V: TRBV6-5
DNA: TGTGCCAGCAGCTTAGCGGGGGGACAGCCACCTTTTGGCTACACCTTC; CDR3: CASSLAGGQPPFGYTF; length: 16; J: TRBJ1-2; D: TRBD1; size: .; V: TRBV7-9
DNA: TGTGCCAGCAGCGCGTCAGCGAACACTGAAGCTTTCTTT; CDR3: CASSASANTEAFF; length: 13; J: TRBJ1-1; D: .; size: .; V: TRBV5-5
DNA: TGTGCCAGCAGCGGGGGGACAGGGAGGAGCACTGAAGCTTTCTTT; CDR3: CASSGGTGRSTEAFF; length: 15; J: TRBJ1-1; D: TRBD1; size: once; V: TRBV5-8
DNA: TGTGCCAGCAGTTCGCCGGGACAGGGTCCCCACGGGCAGTACTTC; CDR3: CASSSPGQGPHGQYF; length: 15; J: TRBJ2-7; D: TRBD1; size: .; V: TRBV6-1
DNA: TGTGCCAGCACCTCCTCCCCAGCGGGGCAGTTCTTC; CDR3: CASTSSPAGQFF; length: 12; J: TRBJ2-1; D: .; size: .; V: TRBV28
DNA: TGTGCCAGCAGCTTTGTGGAGAACACTGAAGCTTTCTTT; CDR3: CASSFVENTEAFF; length: 13; J: TRBJ1-1; D: .; size: .; V: TRBV11-3
DNA: TGCGCCAGCAGCTTATCAGCGGGAGGGATCCAAGAGACCCAGTACTTC; CDR3: CASSLSAGGIQETQYF; length: 16; J: TRBJ2-5; D: TRBD2; size: .; V: TRBV5-1
DNA: TGTGCCAGCAGCTATAGCGGGGGGGTAGATGAGCAGTTCTTC; CDR3: CASSYSGGVDEQFF; length: 14; J: TRBJ2-1; D: TRBD2; size: .; V: TRBV5-1
DNA: TGTGCCAGCAGTTTATCCCCAGGGGGGAACACTGAAGCTTTCTTT; CDR3: CASSLSPGGNTEAFF; length: 15; J: TRBJ1-1; D: TRBD1; size: once; V: TRBV28
DNA: TGTGCCAGCAGCCGCGGGGTTCGGAATTCACCCCTCCACTTT; CDR3: CASSRGVRNSPLHF; length: 14; J: TRBJ1-6; D: .; size: .; V: TRBV6-6
DNA: TGTGCCAGCAGCTTTTTGACCGGTGTGGAAAATGAGCAGTTCTTC; CDR3: CASSFLTGVENEQFF; length: 15; J: TRBJ2-1; D: .; size: .; V: TRBV7-8